The clone carrying this T cell receptor (beta chain) was seen many times. This specimen comes from a study of blood T cells in healthy people across ages. A sample-barcoded 5' primer and a J-beta primer mix were used in a second PCR of roughly 6 to 11 cycles. TCRdb itself ran the 5' RACE reads through MiXCR, one entry per CDR3 protein. Of approximately 900,000 distinct CDR3 sequences listed, 48% are singletons. The V gene end was trimmed by 6 bases and the J gene end by 1 base; junction bases not matched to a gene: 6. The CDR3 contains 15 residues. Per the germline V gene, CDR1 is SEHNR and CDR2 is FQNEAQ (reference sequence).

This TCR came from a man aged 30 to 39 in good health. This chain uses TRBV7-9 with TRBJ2-3; 8 bases fit TRBD1. Sequencing used blood. CDR3 sequence reads: CASSDRGGGTDTQYF. The CDR3 DNA sequence: TGTGCCAGCAGTGACAGGGGTGGAGGCACAGATACGCAGTATTTT.